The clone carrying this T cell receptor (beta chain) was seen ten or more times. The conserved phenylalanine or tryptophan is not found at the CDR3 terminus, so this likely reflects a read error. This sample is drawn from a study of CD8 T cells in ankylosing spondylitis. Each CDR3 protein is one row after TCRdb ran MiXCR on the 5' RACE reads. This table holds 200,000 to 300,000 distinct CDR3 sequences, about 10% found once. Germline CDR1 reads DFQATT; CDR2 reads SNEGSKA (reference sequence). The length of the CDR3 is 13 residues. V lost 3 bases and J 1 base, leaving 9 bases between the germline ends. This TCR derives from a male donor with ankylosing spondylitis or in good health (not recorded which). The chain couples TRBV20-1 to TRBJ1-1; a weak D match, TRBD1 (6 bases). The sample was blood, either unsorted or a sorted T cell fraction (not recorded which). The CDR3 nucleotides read TGCAGTGCTAGTGAGGGGGGGAACACTGAAGCTTTCCTT. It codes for CSASEGGNTEAFL.